The 27 T cell receptor beta chains reported below all come from one sample, sequenced in a study of PD-1 blockade in mismatch repair-deficient tumors. Clones were read by immunoSEQ multiplex PCR, and TCRdb kept only the in-frame ones, dropping some. Here the sample spans under 25,000 clones, almost 85% being singletons. This sample comprised peripheral blood, obtained 2 weeks after starting pembrolizumab. These receptors all come from an adult with mismatch repair-deficient cancer.

The chain recombines TRBV2 with TRBJ2-5; 7 nucleotides line up with TRBD1. Germline lookup yields CDR1 SNHLY and CDR2 FYNNEI. The CDR3 spans 14 residues. Unmatched junction bases numbered 9, after V lost 6 bases and J lost 5 bases. As DNA, the CDR3 is TGTGCCAGCAGGCCAGAGGGGGCCGTGGAGACCCAGTACTTC. It encodes CASRPEGAVETQYF.

The chain recombines TRBV28 with TRBJ2-7; perhaps TRBD2 as D (6 bases). The CDR3 covers 15 residues. Trimming stripped 6 bases from V and 6 bases from J, with 21 bases between. Per germline, CDR1 MDHEN and CDR2 SYDVKM. The CDR3 spells CASSFPTSWGTEQYF. The CDR3 nucleotides are TGTGCCAGCAGCTTCCCGACTAGTTGGGGGACCGAGCAGTACTTC. Using reference TRBV28 and TRBJ2-7 for the parts outside the CDR3, the full variable domain is DVKVTQSSRYLVKRTGEKVFLECVQDMDHENMFWYRQDPGLGLRLIYFSYDVKMKEKGDIPEGYSVSREKKERFSLILESASTNQTSMYLCASSFPTSWGTEQYFGPGTRLTVT.

The rearrangement uses TRBV6-5 and TRBJ2-7; no clear D gene. The CDR3 is 12 amino acids. V was shortened by 5 bases and J by 6 bases, with 11 bases between the two germline ends. Germline CDR1 reads MNHEY; CDR2 reads SVGAGI. The CDR3 sequence is CASSDRGVEQYF. CDR3 sequence (DNA): TGTGCCAGCAGTGACCGTGGGGTCGAGCAGTACTTC.

The rearrangement uses TRBV11-2 and TRBJ2-7; possibly TRBD1 for D (6 bases). Germline lookup yields CDR1 SGHAT and CDR2 FQNNGV. V gave up 6 bases and J gave up 3 bases, with 18 bases separating them. The CDR3 spans 15 residues. As DNA, the CDR3 is TGTGCCAGCAGTTATCGGGATACAGGGCTCTACGAGCAGTACTTC. This translates into CASSYRDTGLYEQYF.

The gene calls are TRBV6-1 and TRBJ1-1; 10 bases match TRBD1. The CDR3 sequence is 18 residues long. The V segment lost 2 bases and the J segment 3 bases; nucleotides outside the gene matches: 12. The germline gives CDR1 MNHNS, CDR2 SASEGT. This chain's CDR3 is CASSERKQTGGRDTEAFF. Written as DNA, the CDR3 is TGTGCCAGCAGTGAAAGAAAACAGACAGGGGGCCGAGACACTGAAGCTTTCTTT.

This sequence joins TRBV6-5 and TRBJ2-1; 13 bases line up with TRBD2. From germline, CDR1 is MNHEY and CDR2 SVGAGI. The CDR3 covers 15 residues. The ends lost 7 bases at V and 2 bases at J; junction bases unmatched: 2. The CDR3 loop is CASTGTSGTYNEQFF. Here the CDR3 DNA reads TGTGCCAGCACCGGGACTAGCGGGACCTACAATGAGCAGTTCTTC.

This rearrangement joins TRBV7-8 to TRBJ1-1; no firm D call. With 1 base removed from V and 6 bases from J, the gap between germline ends came to 12 bases. This CDR3 is built from 14 residues. The V gene's germline CDR1 is SGHVS and CDR2 FQNEAQ. For the CDR3, the DNA is TGTGCCAGCAGCTTAGGAGGGAGTTACGCTGAAGCTTTCTTT. This translates into CASSLGGSYAEAFF. Combining the CDR3 with reference TRBV7-8 and TRBJ1-1 gives the whole variable domain GAGVSQSPRYKVAKRGQDVALRCDPISGHVSLFWYQQALGQGPEFLTYFQNEAQLDKSGLPSDRFFAERPEGSVSTLKIQRTQQEDSAVYLCASSLGGSYAEAFFGQGTRLTVV.

The rearrangement uses TRBV19 and TRBJ1-1; D might be TRBD1 (5 bases). CDR3 length: 14 residues. Germline V gene lookup returns CDR1 LNHDA and CDR2 SQIVND (reference sequence). Trimming left V 3 bases short and J 6 bases short, with 14 bases between. Written as DNA, the CDR3 is TGTGCCAGTAGTATTCGAGGGGATGGAGCTGAAGCTTTCTTT. Its translation is CASSIRGDGAEAFF.

The gene calls are TRBV10-3 and TRBJ2-5; the D call may be TRBD1 or TRBD2 (6 bases each). Germline CDR1 and CDR2: ENHRY and SYGVKD. This CDR3 comprises 15 residues. Trimming removed 3 bases from V and 3 bases from J, with 14 bases in between. The CDR3 region is CAISDGGPLEETQYF. The CDR3 coding sequence is TGTGCCATCAGTGACGGGGGCCCACTGGAAGAGACCCAGTACTTC.

The genes are TRBV28 and TRBJ1-4; 12 bases are shared with TRBD1. Trimming removed 6 bases from V and 8 bases from J; junction bases left unmatched: 7. Germline V gives CDR1 MDHEN, CDR2 SYDVKM. This CDR3 spans 15 amino acids. The CDR3 DNA reads as TGTGCCAGCAGAGTTTCCGGGACAGGGGGCGAAAAACTGTTTTTT. Translating it yields CASRVSGTGGEKLFF.

The chain links TRBV6-5 to TRBJ2-7; 7 bases map to TRBD1. V gave up 6 bases and J gave up 2 bases; unmatched junction bases: 4. Germline values: CDR1 MNHEY, CDR2 SVGAGI. This CDR3 comprises 13 residues. CDR3 sequence: CASSYRGPYEQYF. CDR3 nucleotides: TGTGCCAGCAGCTACAGGGGACCCTACGAGCAGTACTTC.

V is TRBV6-4 and J is TRBJ2-5, with a weak D call TRBD2 (6 bases). The CDR3 loop spans 15 amino acids. Trimming took 6 bases from V and 1 from J, leaving 15 bases between them. Germline V gene data show CDR1 as MRHNA and CDR2 as SNTAGT. The CDR3 region has the DNA TGTGCCAGCAGGTGGAGGGGAAGGGGCCAAGAGACCCAGTACTTC. Its protein product is CASRWRGRGQETQYF.

The chain is built from TRBV28 and TRBJ2-1; D is uncertain. Trimming took off 6 bases at V and 7 bases at J, with 28 bases between the two ends. CDR1 and CDR2 from the germline V gene are MDHEN and SYDVKM. This CDR3 region has 18 residues. The CDR3 nucleotides read TGTGCCAGCAGCCAATTTAGTAACCTTCTCACGGGCCGGAATGAGCAGTTCTTC. Its protein product is CASSQFSNLLTGRNEQFF.

The J gene is TRBJ2-3, the V gene TRBV6-5; D tentatively reads TRBD1 or TRBD2 (5 bases each). V gave up 0 bases and J gave up 2 bases, with 9 bases separating them. The CDR3 runs 15 residues. From germline, CDR1 is MNHEY and CDR2 SVGAGI. Here the CDR3 reads CASSYSTGTTDTQYF. The CDR3 bases are TGTGCCAGCAGTTACTCGACCGGGACCACAGATACGCAGTATTTT.

Here the CDR3 reads CASSTPGGGNTQYF. The CDR3 DNA reads as TGTGCCAGCAGTACACCAGGGGGAGGGAATACGCAGTATTTT. The chain has TRBV28 and TRBJ2-3; D could derive from TRBD1 or TRBD2 (7 bases each). V shed 5 bases and J shed 7 bases, with 16 bases lying between them. Germline CDR1 reads MDHEN; CDR2 reads SYDVKM. The CDR3 is 14 amino acids.

This clone counts as medium-sized. V usage is TRBV29-1 and J usage is TRBJ1-1; D call uncertain. In germline, CDR1 is SQVTM, CDR2 ANQGSEA. The CDR3 extends over 13 amino acids. With 0 bases removed from V and 11 bases from J, the gap between germline ends came to 16 bases. CDR3 region: CSVEDVRRLEAFF. In nucleotides, the CDR3 is TGCAGCGTTGAAGATGTGAGAAGATTGGAGGCTTTCTTT.

This chain uses TRBV4-1 with TRBJ1-2; the match to TRBD1 covers 11 bases. The CDR3 totals 15 residues. The germline CDR1 and CDR2 sequences are MGHRA and YSYEKL. The trim removed 1 base at V and 4 bases at J, leaving 2 bases unmatched. CDR3 in DNA: TGCGCCAGCAGCCAAGGGGACAGGGGGACCTATGGCTACACCTTC. Its translation is CASSQGDRGTYGYTF.

The J gene is TRBJ1-5, the V gene TRBV4-1; D is unresolved. The V gene lost 4 bases and the J gene lost 5 bases, with 15 bases spanning the gap. The CDR3 runs 15 residues. From germline, CDR1 is MGHRA and CDR2 YSYEKL. The CDR3 region is CASSRVAGKDQPQHF. The CDR3 DNA follows: TGCGCCAGCAGCCGAGTGGCGGGTAAGGATCAGCCCCAGCATTTT.

This clone has a handful of counts. The chain combines TRBV5-4 with TRBJ2-1; D is perhaps TRBD1 or TRBD2 (5 bases each). Germline V CDR1 and CDR2: SGHNT, YYREEE (reference sequence). This CDR3 region has 13 residues. The ends were cut back, 6 bases at V and 6 bases at J, with 13 bases in the middle. The CDR3 loop reads CASKEPGPNEQFF. The CDR3 DNA reads TGTGCCAGCAAGGAACCGGGGCCCAATGAGCAGTTCTTC.

This chain uses TRBV19 with TRBJ1-2; TRBD1 is a possible D gene (5 bases). The CDR3 has 14 residues. V lost 0 bases and J lost 8, with 13 bases in between. Germline V gives CDR1 LNHDA, CDR2 SQIVND (reference sequence). The CDR3 region has the DNA TGTGCCAGTAGTATAGATCGGTGGGGGTACGGCTACACCTTC. Its translation is CASSIDRWGYGYTF.

The chain has TRBV4-2 and TRBJ2-7; TRBD1 aligns across 10 bases. Looked up from germline, CDR1 is LGHNA and CDR2 is YNFKEQ. This CDR3 contains 16 residues. Trimming cost V 0 bases and J 3 bases; bases outside gene matches: 5. The CDR3, as DNA: TGTGCCAGCAGCCAAGATCTGGACAGGGGGATCTACGAGCAGTACTTC. Amino acids: CASSQDLDRGIYEQYF.

The chain couples TRBV5-4 to TRBJ2-3; TRBD2 matches at 9 bases. CDR1 is SGHNT, CDR2 YYREEE, per germline (reference sequence). The CDR3 loop spans 18 amino acids. V shed 0 bases and J 1 base; nucleotides not matched to a gene: 9. The CDR3 is CASSLEAGLAFGTDTQYF. CDR3 in DNA: TGTGCCAGCAGCTTGGAAGCGGGACTAGCCTTCGGCACAGATACGCAGTATTTT. The whole variable domain, filled in from reference TRBV5-4 and TRBJ2-3, reads ETGVTQSPTHLIKTRGQQVTLRCSSQSGHNTVSWYQQALGQGPQFIFQYYREEENGRGNFPPRFSGLQFPNYSSELNVNALELDDSALYLCASSLEAGLAFGTDTQYFGPGTRLTVL.

The chain joins TRBV19 to TRBJ1-1; TRBD1 matches 8 bases. V dropped 7 bases and J dropped 1; count of bases not matched to a gene: 5. Germline-derived CDR1 and CDR2 are LNHDA and SQIVND (reference sequence). This CDR3 spans 14 amino acids. DNA for the CDR3: TGTGCCAGTAACGGACAGGGCCAGAACACTGAAGCTTTCTTT. As protein: CASNGQGQNTEAFF.

This chain links TRBV2 with TRBJ1-1; D uncertain. The CDR3 extends over 12 amino acids. V lost 9 bases and J lost 0, with 8 bases in between. Looked up from germline, CDR1 is SNHLY and CDR2 is FYNNEI. This CDR3 is CASGGVNTEAFF. The CDR3, as DNA: TGTGCCAGTGGTGGAGTGAACACTGAAGCTTTCTTT.

By share, this clone counts as medium-sized. The chain has TRBV25-1 and TRBJ2-1, with D hard to call. CDR1 MGHDK and CDR2 SYGVNS come from the germline V gene. Trimming removed 4 bases at V and 12 bases at J, with 13 bases between. The length of the CDR3 is 12 residues. This CDR3 reads CASSASHNMQFF. The CDR3 nucleotides read TGTGCCAGCAGTGCCAGCCATAACATGCAGTTCTTC.

This clone is a singleton in its sample. The rearrangement links TRBV10-3 to TRBJ2-1; 15 bases agree with TRBD2. Germline CDR1 reads ENHRY; CDR2 reads SYGVKD. The CDR3 runs 15 residues. The junction had 4 bases not matched to a gene; V was cut back by 5 bases and J by 8 bases. The CDR3 loop reads CAISRTSGRGDEQFF. The CDR3 bases are TGTGCCATCAGTCGGACTAGCGGGAGGGGTGATGAGCAGTTCTTC.

V usage is TRBV9 and J usage is TRBJ2-3, with 9 bases fitting TRBD2. The CDR3 covers 15 residues. CDR1 is SGDLS, CDR2 YYNGEE, per germline. The V and J ends lost 2 bases and 8 bases, in that order; junction bases with no gene match: 9. CDR3 sequence reads: CASSVEGLARGTQYF. The DNA for the CDR3 is TGTGCCAGCAGCGTTGAGGGACTAGCAAGGGGTACGCAGTATTTT.